The rows below give T cell receptor beta chains drawn from one sample of a study of T cell responses to AZD1222 COVID-19 vaccine. Only in-frame clones appear in the TCRdb table, and some are missing; sequencing was by immunoSEQ multiplex PCR. The table lists 150,000 or so clones, 88% of them singletons, with around 2.3% in the top ten. Specimen: peripheral blood, collected on day 0 of AZD1222 vaccination. These receptors all come from an adult in good health. Both conserved end residues are part of each CDR3. Fields, in order: D gene, CDR3 length, J gene, clone size, V gene, CDR3 DNA, CDR3 protein. D genes are given only for firm matches. For some rows the clone size is stated as once, few or many, or as a class when expanded; others skip it.

>.|13|TRBJ1-2|.|TRBV7-9
TGTGCCAGCAGGGCCGGGACAACCTATGGCTACACCTTC
CASRAGTTYGYTF
>.|14|TRBJ1-2|.|TRBV2
TGTGCCAGCACCCGGCCTTCTGCGGACTATGGCTACACCTTC
CASTRPSADYGYTF
>TRBD1|14|TRBJ1-6|.|TRBV19
TGTGCCAGCTCAGGGGGCGCGGGTAATTCACCCCTCCACTTT
CASSGGAGNSPLHF
>TRBD1|18|TRBJ1-6|.|TRBV3-1/TRBV3-2
TGTGCCAGCAGCCAAGATCAGTGCGGGGGACAGGGTAATTCACCCCTCCACTTT
CASSQDQCGGQGNSPLHF
>.|15|TRBJ1-1|.|TRBV3-1/TRBV3-2
TGTGCCAGCAGCCTCTCGAATGGGGGGAACACTGAAGCTTTCTTT
CASSLSNGGNTEAFF
>.|15|TRBJ1-4|once|TRBV5-1
TGCGCCAGCAGCCCAGCGGACAGAGCATATGAAAAACTGTTTTTT
CASSPADRAYEKLFF
>.|15|TRBJ1-3|.|TRBV28
TGTGCCAGCAGTCCCTCAGGGTGGGAAAGAAACACCATATATTTT
CASSPSGWERNTIYF
>TRBD1|14|TRBJ1-6|few|TRBV19
TGTGCCAGTAGTACGGACAGGGCTCATTCACCCCTCCACTTT
CASSTDRAHSPLHF
>.|13|TRBJ2-7|.|TRBV5-1
TGCGCCAGCAGCTTCACAAACAGCTACGAGCAGTACTTC
CASSFTNSYEQYF
>TRBD2|13|TRBJ2-1|.|TRBV29-1
TGCAGCGTTTGGGGAGGGTTTTACAATGAGCAGTTCTTC
CSVWGGFYNEQFF
>.|15|TRBJ2-7|.|TRBV2
TGTGCCAGCGGGGATTCGACTCAGGAGGATGACGAGCAGTACTTC
CASGDSTQEDDEQYF
>.|13|TRBJ1-3|.|TRBV3-1/TRBV3-2
TGTGCCAGCAGCCAAGGAGGGGGTAACACCATATATTTT
CASSQGGGNTIYF
>TRBD1|15|TRBJ1-1|once|TRBV27
TGTGCCAGCAGTCAACCGGGACAGGGAAGGGCTGAAGCTTTCTTT
CASSQPGQGRAEAFF
>.|14|TRBJ1-1|.|TRBV7-8
TGTGCCAGCAGCAGGGGACCTCGGCGTACTGAAGCTTTCTTT
CASSRGPRRTEAFF
>.|19|TRBJ2-6|few|TRBV4-1
TGCGCCAGCAGCCTACCCCTACAGGGATTTTCCTCTGGGGCCAACGTCCTGACTTTC
CASSLPLQGFSSGANVLTF
>.|13|TRBJ1-2|.|TRBV7-9
TGTGCCAGCAGCTCCATGGGGGGCTTTGGCTACACCTTC
CASSSMGGFGYTF
>.|16|TRBJ1-4|.|TRBV9
TGTGCCAGCAGCCCTGGGGCTACGGCGACTAATGAAAAACTGTTTTTT
CASSPGATATNEKLFF
>TRBD1|17|TRBJ1-6|many|TRBV4-3
TGCGCCAGCAGCCAATTCTCCCCGGGACAGGGGACTTCACCCCTCCACTTT
CASSQFSPGQGTSPLHF
>.|12|TRBJ1-4|.|TRBV29-1
TGCAGCGTTGTGGGGGACCGGGAAAAACTGTTTTTT
CSVVGDREKLFF
>.|14|TRBJ2-1|.|TRBV9
TGTGCCAGCAGCGTAGGGTCACCTTACAATGAGCAGTTCTTC
CASSVGSPYNEQFF
>TRBD2|13|TRBJ2-3|.|TRBV7-9
TGTGCCAGCAGCCCGGGAGGAGAAAATACGCAGTATTTT
CASSPGGENTQYF
>.|12|TRBJ1-2|.|TRBV3-1/TRBV3-2
TGTGCCAGCAGCCAAGCGGGGCTTGGCTACACCTTC
CASSQAGLGYTF
>.|13|TRBJ2-3|.|TRBV30
TGTGCCTGGAGTGTGGGCAAGGGGGATACGCAGTATTTT
CAWSVGKGDTQYF
>TRBD2|15|TRBJ2-7|.|TRBV10-3
TGTGCCATCAGTGAGTTCAGGGGACTAGTGGACGAGCAGTACTTC
CAISEFRGLVDEQYF
>TRBD2|17|TRBJ2-1|.|TRBV9
TGTGCCAGCAGCGCCCCCCAGGGAGGGCAGGGCGGGGGTGAGCAGTTCTTC
CASSAPQGGQGGGEQFF
>TRBD1|14|TRBJ2-2|.|TRBV19
TGTGCCAGTACCCGGACAGGGAACACCGGGGAGCTGTTTTTT
CASTRTGNTGELFF
>.|13|TRBJ2-7|.|TRBV18
TGTGCCAGCTCACCGAACGGGGCCAACGAGCAGTACTTC
CASSPNGANEQYF
>.|13|TRBJ2-7|.|TRBV5-1
TGCGCCAGCAGCAGAGAAGGGGATTACGAGCAGTACTTC
CASSREGDYEQYF